The next 26 T cell receptor beta chains were all read from a single sample in a study of long-term antiretroviral therapy in people with HIV. An immunoSEQ assay, version v3.0, was performed at survey level. Measured with immunoSEQ multiplex PCR; TCRdb has only the in-frame clones, and not every one. The table lists about 21,000 clones, around 87% of them singletons. The sequencing used unsorted PBMCs, collected 0.2 years before starting antiretroviral therapy. Receptors were obtained from a man between 18 and 29 years old with HIV.

A single count supports this clone. The chain links TRBV5-1 to TRBJ2-6, with TRBD1 identical over 7 bases. This CDR3 spans 16 amino acids. The J segment lost 0 bases and the V segment lost 3 bases, leaving 3 bases of the junction unmatched. The V gene's germline CDR1 is SGHRS and CDR2 YFSETQ. The CDR3 nucleotides are TGCGCCAGCAGCTGGGACAGCCCCTCTGGGGCCAACGTCCTGACTTTC. It codes for CASSWDSPSGANVLTF.

J is TRBJ2-7 and V is TRBV7-6, with D unresolved. Trimming took off 0 bases at V and 3 bases at J, with 9 bases between the two ends. Germline CDR1 is SGHVS and CDR2 is FNYEAQ. This CDR3 spans 14 amino acids. CDR3 sequence reads: CASSLADDHYEQYF. The CDR3 bases are TGTGCCAGCAGCTTAGCGGACGACCACTACGAGCAGTACTTC.

V and J are TRBV21-1 and TRBJ1-2; TRBD1 is the table's D call and was not checked against the DNA. TRBV21-1 is classified as a pseudogene. The CDR3 totals 14 residues. This chain's CDR3 is CASSKGGGNYGYTF. The CDR3, as DNA: TGTGCCAGCAGCAAAGGGGGCGGAAACTATGGCTACACCTTC.

The chain joins TRBV2 to TRBJ1-5; D is undetermined. Germline V CDR1 and CDR2: SNHLY, FYNNEI. This CDR3 spans 15 amino acids. V was cut by 4 bases and J by 2 bases, with 12 bases left in between. The CDR3 region has the DNA TGTGCCAGCAGTGGGACCGTTGACGGCAATCAGCCCCAGCATTTT. It encodes CASSGTVDGNQPQHF. The full variable domain, rest sourced from reference TRBV2 and TRBJ1-5, is EPEVTQTPSHQVTQMGQEVILRCVPISNHLYFYWYRQILGQKVEFLVSFYNNEISEKSEIFDDQFSVERPDGSNFTLKIRSTKLEDSAMYFCASSGTVDGNQPQHFGDGTRLSIL.

V is TRBV27 and J is TRBJ2-7, with a weak D call TRBD1 (6 bases). The CDR3 covers 16 residues. Looked up from germline, CDR1 is MNHEY and CDR2 is SMNVEV (reference sequence). Trimming took off 6 bases at V and 5 bases at J, with 23 bases between the two ends. The CDR3 sequence: CASSTHDWTEVNEQYF. CDR3 in DNA: TGTGCCAGCAGCACTCATGATTGGACAGAGGTGAACGAGCAGTACTTC.

The gene calls are TRBV11-2 and TRBJ2-7; D tentatively reads TRBD1 or TRBD2 (5 bases each). The CDR3 runs to 13 residues. CDR1 SGHAT and CDR2 FQNNGV come from the germline V gene. Between the trimmed V and J ends, which lost 5 bases and 3 bases, there was a span of 11 bases. CDR3 sequence reads: CASSLRDGYEQYF. DNA of the CDR3: TGTGCCAGCAGCCTCCGGGACGGCTACGAGCAGTACTTC.

V usage is TRBV5-1 and J usage is TRBJ1-4; no definite D call. V was trimmed by 0 bases and J by 4 bases, leaving 7 bases between them. Germline CDR1 is SGHRS and CDR2 is YFSETQ. The CDR3 consists of 14 residues. The CDR3 DNA reads as TGCGCCAGCAGCTTGGAGTGGGGTAATGAAAAACTGTTTTTT. Protein: CASSLEWGNEKLFF.

V and J are TRBV14 and TRBJ2-3, with TRBD2 as a possible D gene (6 bases). The CDR3 runs 20 residues. The V gene lost 1 base and the J gene lost 5 bases, with 28 bases spanning the gap. Germline lookup yields CDR1 SGHDN and CDR2 FVKESK. The chain's CDR3 is CASSQVRRSRGLGLLDTQYF. DNA of the CDR3: TGTGCCAGCAGCCAAGTGAGAAGATCCCGAGGACTGGGACTTTTAGATACGCAGTATTTT.

The rearrangement uses TRBV9 and TRBJ2-7; 11 bases agree with TRBD2. The CDR3 contains 15 residues. Germline V gives CDR1 SGDLS, CDR2 YYNGEE. V was pared by 4 bases and J by 6 bases, with 9 bases of the junction left unmatched. This CDR3 is CASSPDPGLAVEQYF. The CDR3 DNA is TGTGCCAGCAGCCCCGACCCGGGACTAGCGGTCGAGCAGTACTTC.

The V gene is TRBV4-1, the J gene TRBJ2-7; tentatively, D is TRBD2 (7 bases). Trimming took 0 bases from V and 2 from J, leaving 11 bases between them. Germline V gives CDR1 MGHRA, CDR2 YSYEKL. This CDR3 region has 15 residues. CDR3 DNA: TGCGCCAGCAGCCAAGAGGGGGGGCCGCCCTACGAGCAGTACTTC. Protein sequence: CASSQEGGPPYEQYF.

This chain uses TRBV14 with TRBJ1-5; D is perhaps TRBD1 (5 bases). The CDR3 runs to 16 residues. Germline V lookup: CDR1 SGHDN, CDR2 FVKESK. The germline V and J ends were trimmed by 4 bases and 0 bases, with 13 bases remaining between them. CDR3 residues: CASSLAPQGSNQPQHF. The CDR3 DNA follows: TGTGCCAGCAGCCTAGCCCCCCAGGGTAGCAATCAGCCCCAGCATTTT.

This clone was observed a single time. This chain's CDR3 is CASSLTPNTEAFF. The CDR3 nucleotides read TGTGCCAGCAGCTTAACCCCGAACACTGAAGCTTTCTTT. The rearrangement joins TRBV7-3 to TRBJ1-1, with unresolved D. Trimming left V 0 bases short and J 1 base short, with 3 bases between. Germline V CDR1 and CDR2: SGHTA, FQGTGA. The CDR3 runs 13 residues.

The gene calls are TRBV5-1 and TRBJ1-5; D remains ambiguous. The CDR3 loop spans 14 amino acids. Germline lookup yields CDR1 SGHRS and CDR2 YFSETQ. Deletions cut 4 bases from V and 4 bases from J, with 12 bases between. CDR3 amino acids: CASSVGPLNQPQHF. The CDR3 region has the DNA TGCGCCAGCAGCGTGGGCCCTCTTAATCAGCCCCAGCATTTT.

The chain employs TRBV12-5 and TRBJ1-4; TRBD1 matches 9 bases. Unmatched junction bases numbered 4, after V lost 0 bases and J lost 2 bases. This CDR3 is built from 17 residues. Germline CDR1 and CDR2: LGHNT and FRNRAP. The CDR3: CASGLVVTGGTNEKLFF. CDR3 nucleotide sequence: TGTGCTAGTGGTTTGGTAGTCACAGGGGGCACTAATGAAAAACTGTTTTTT.

DNA for the CDR3: TGTGCCAGCAGTTATGTCTCTCCGTGGGACACTGAAGCTTTCTTT. It specifies CASSYVSPWDTEAFF. The chain carries TRBV6-6 and TRBJ1-1; no definite D call. CDR1 MNHNY and CDR2 SVGAGI come from the germline V gene (reference sequence). The CDR3 loop spans 15 amino acids. Between the trimmed V and J ends, which lost 3 bases and 3 bases, there was a span of 14 bases.

The V and J genes are TRBV7-9 and TRBJ2-7, with 15 bases identical to TRBD2. CDR1 is SEHNR and CDR2 is FQNEAQ in the germline V gene (reference sequence). There are 17 residues in the CDR3. The V segment lost 4 bases and the J segment 0 bases; nucleotides outside the gene matches: 4. CDR3 region: CASSWTSGRVISYEQYF. The CDR3 nucleotides read TGTGCCAGCAGCTGGACTAGCGGGAGGGTCATCTCCTACGAGCAGTACTTC.

V and J are TRBV7-9 and TRBJ2-7, with D hard to call. Per the germline V gene, CDR1 is SEHNR and CDR2 is FQNEAQ (reference sequence). Deletions cut 5 bases from V and 7 bases from J, with 9 bases between. This CDR3 is 11 amino acids long. The CDR3 loop reads CASSATREQYF. The CDR3 nucleotides are TGTGCCAGCAGCGCCACTCGGGAGCAGTACTTC.

The chain is built from TRBV12-5 and TRBJ2-5, with D uncertain. This CDR3 is built from 11 residues. Per the germline V gene, CDR1 is LGHNT and CDR2 is FRNRAP. V lost 3 bases and J 5 bases, leaving 4 bases between the germline ends. Here the CDR3 DNA reads TGTGCTAGTGGTTTTCGGGAGACCCAGTACTTC. This codes for CASGFRETQYF. The whole variable domain, filled in from reference TRBV12-5 and TRBJ2-5, reads DARVTQTPRHKVTEMGQEVTMRCQPILGHNTVFWYRQTMMQGLELLAYFRNRAPLDDSGMPKDRFSAEMPDATLATLKIQPSEPRDSAVYFCASGFRETQYFGPGTRLLVL.

The chain joins TRBV19 to TRBJ2-3; no reliable D call. V gave up 4 bases and J gave up 4 bases, with 9 bases separating them. The germline CDR1 and CDR2 sequences are LNHDA and SQIVND (reference sequence). The CDR3 contains 13 residues. The CDR3 nucleotides are TGTGCCAGTAGTACAACCTACCCAGATACGCAGTATTTT. This translates into CASSTTYPDTQYF.

The chain is built from TRBV18 and TRBJ2-1; D remains unclear. The CDR3 covers 16 residues. V lost 4 bases and J 0 bases, leaving 13 bases between the germline ends. Germline V gene data show CDR1 as KGHSH and CDR2 as LQKENI. CDR3 protein: CASSRAQAFSYNEQFF. CDR3 nucleotides: TGTGCCAGCTCACGGGCCCAGGCATTCTCCTACAATGAGCAGTTCTTC.

This clone ranks as medium-sized. This chain links TRBV27 with TRBJ1-2; the D gene is possibly TRBD1 (6 bases). CDR1 MNHEY and CDR2 SMNVEV come from the germline V gene (reference sequence). V was clipped by 4 bases and J by 4 bases, with 16 bases between them. The CDR3 is 15 amino acids. This CDR3 is CASSSNQGLSYGYTF. The DNA of the CDR3 is TGTGCCAGCAGTTCAAATCAGGGGCTAAGCTATGGCTACACCTTC.

The rearrangement joins TRBV7-9 to TRBJ1-5; D unclear. The CDR3 is 14 residues long. Trimming removed 1 base at V and 3 bases at J, with 7 bases between. Per the germline V gene, CDR1 is SEHNR and CDR2 is FQNEAQ (reference sequence). DNA for the CDR3: TGTGCCAGCAGCTTAGGAAACAACAATCAGCCCCAGCATTTT. This translates into CASSLGNNNQPQHF.

The J gene is TRBJ2-7, the V gene TRBV9; D may be TRBD1 or TRBD2 (5 bases each). The CDR3 loop spans 16 amino acids. V shed 4 bases and J shed 3 bases, with 20 bases lying between them. The V gene's germline CDR1 is SGDLS and CDR2 YYNGEE. CDR3 region: CASSPRGDLDNYEQYF. CDR3 nucleotides: TGTGCCAGCAGCCCCCGAGGGGACCTCGACAACTACGAGCAGTACTTC.

This clone came up once. The chain is built from TRBV10-2 and TRBJ1-2; TRBD1 aligns across 10 bases. Per the germline V gene, CDR1 is WSHSY and CDR2 is SAAADI. This CDR3 region has 17 residues. With 0 bases clipped from V and 8 bases from J, the junction kept 12 bases outside the gene matches. CDR3 loop: CASSESGPTGGAKGYTF. The CDR3 bases are TGCGCCAGCAGTGAGTCGGGTCCGACAGGGGGCGCAAAAGGCTACACCTTC.

J is TRBJ2-6 and V is TRBV9; D unresolved. V lost 0 bases, J lost 0 bases, and 7 bases lay in between. In germline, CDR1 is SGDLS, CDR2 YYNGEE. The CDR3 extends over 16 amino acids. For the CDR3, the DNA is TGTGCCAGCAGCGTAGACAGAAACTCTGGGGCCAACGTCCTGACTTTC. Protein product: CASSVDRNSGANVLTF. The full variable domain, rest sourced from reference TRBV9 and TRBJ2-6, is DSGVTQTPKHLITATGQRVTLRCSPRSGDLSVYWYQQSLDQGLQFLIQYYNGEERAKGNILERFSAQQFPDLHSELNLSSLELGDSALYFCASSVDRNSGANVLTFGAGSRLTVL.

The chain employs TRBV6-1 and TRBJ1-2; D is undetermined. Germline-derived CDR1 and CDR2 are MNHNS and SASEGT. The length of the CDR3 is 15 residues. With 3 bases removed from V and 5 bases from J, the gap between germline ends came to 16 bases. CDR3 sequence (DNA): TGTGCCAGCAGTGACCCGGAGAGGGTTCGGTATGGCTACACCTTC. The encoded protein is CASSDPERVRYGYTF.